These 11 T cell receptor beta chains were sequenced from one sample in a study of T cell changes during pregnancy in multiple sclerosis (dated by TCRdb to the late 2010s). The library relied on the immunoSEQ multiplex PCR assay. Imported from immuneACCESS, the table was reduced by TCRdb to in-frame sequences with V and J called. These copies leave out some clones; in studies compared against another copy, an unresolved V gene accounts for under half, and the cause of the remainder is not known. The sample includes around 70,000 clones, with roughly 91% observed a single time. Of the sample, more than 1.3% falls within the top ten clones. The sequenced sample was peripheral blood, obtained in the third trimester of pregnancy. Receptor source: a female donor with multiple sclerosis, enrolled in a pregnancy study.

A remark on this clone: Compared with germline, one end of the junction differs, possibly owing to a read error. CDR3 bases: TGTGCCAGCACCGCGGGGGGGACAGGGGGTATATTT. Encoded protein: CASTAGGTGGIF. J is TRBJ1-6 and V is TRBV6-1; TRBD1 matches 11 bases. Germline values: CDR1 MNHNS, CDR2 SASEGT. The CDR3 has 12 amino acids.

This chain connects TRBV5-8 to TRBJ1-3, with D unclear. The V and J ends lost 2 bases and 4 bases respectively, with 13 bases between them. Germline CDR1 reads SGHTS; CDR2 reads YDEGEE. CDR3 length: 15 residues. The DNA for the CDR3 is TGTGCCAGCAGCTTTAGGCCGACTTCGGGAAACACCATATATTTT. Translating gives CASSFRPTSGNTIYF.

V and J are TRBV5-1 and TRBJ1-1, with D possibly matching TRBD1 (6 bases). The CDR3 totals 14 residues. The V gene lost 4 bases and the J gene lost 3 bases, with 13 bases spanning the gap. Germline V gene lookup returns CDR1 SGHRS and CDR2 YFSETQ. CDR3 in amino acids: CASSTTGSDTEAFF. The CDR3 DNA sequence: TGCGCCAGCAGCACAACAGGGTCGGACACTGAAGCTTTCTTT. The entire variable domain, with the rest obtained from reference TRBV5-1 and TRBJ1-1, is as follows: KAGVTQTPRYLIKTRGQQVTLSCSPISGHRSVSWYQQTPGQGLQFLFEYFSETQRNKGNFPGRFSGRQFSNSRSEMNVSTLELGDSALYLCASSTTGSDTEAFFGQGTRLTVV.

The V and J genes are TRBV5-1 and TRBJ2-2; 8 bases match TRBD1. The germline V gene has CDR1 SGHRS and CDR2 YFSETQ. The CDR3 is 16 amino acids. J lost 4 bases, V lost 4 bases, and 9 bases had no gene match. The CDR3 nucleotides are TGCGCCAGCAGCCTATCTGGACAGGGAGGCACCGGGGAGCTGTTTTTT. Its translation is CASSLSGQGGTGELFF.

This rearrangement joins TRBV4-3 to TRBJ2-7, with TRBD1 matching 10 bases. Germline V gives CDR1 LGHNA, CDR2 YSLEER. J lost 13 bases, V lost 0 bases, and 15 bases had no gene match. The CDR3 contains 16 residues. The CDR3 here is CASSQERDRGSHLVYF. In DNA, the CDR3 is TGCGCCAGCAGCCAAGAGAGGGACAGGGGATCGCATTTAGTTTACTTC.

V gene TRBV7-6 combines with J gene TRBJ1-4; D is uncertain. Germline V lookup: CDR1 SGHVS, CDR2 FNYEAQ. The CDR3 runs to 18 residues. Trimming cost V 5 bases and J 6 bases, with 25 bases left between them. In DNA, the CDR3 is TGTGCCAGCAGCCGGGGAGCTTCGCTTCGGGCAATTGATGAAAAACTGTTTTTT. Its translation: CASSRGASLRAIDEKLFF.

The rearrangement links TRBV4-1 to TRBJ1-6, with D perhaps matching TRBD1 (6 bases). The V gene's germline CDR1 is MGHRA and CDR2 YSYEKL. Trimming removed 3 bases from V and 3 bases from J, with 18 bases in between. The CDR3 sequence is 18 residues long. In nucleotides, the CDR3 is TGCGCCAGCAGCCAGGAACCAGGGGCTCCCCTCTATAATTCACCCCTCCACTTT. It codes for CASSQEPGAPLYNSPLHF.

This chain joins TRBV5-1 and TRBJ2-5, with 7 bases aligning to TRBD2. Germline CDR1 reads SGHRS; CDR2 reads YFSETQ. The CDR3 totals 15 residues. With 4 bases clipped from V and 2 bases from J, the junction kept 8 bases outside the gene matches. This chain's CDR3 is CASSPYPGGQETQYF. CDR3 nucleotide sequence: TGCGCCAGCAGCCCGTACCCGGGGGGACAAGAGACCCAGTACTTC.

V gene TRBV4-2 combines with J gene TRBJ2-1, with 10 bases matching TRBD2. The CDR3 has 16 amino acids. Unmatched junction bases numbered 5, after V lost 0 bases and J lost 6 bases. The V gene's germline CDR1 is LGHNA and CDR2 YNFKEQ. The CDR3 DNA reads as TGTGCCAGCAGCCAAGATGCAAGCGGGGGGGCCAATGAGCAGTTCTTC. Its protein is CASSQDASGGANEQFF.

This sequence joins TRBV9 and TRBJ2-7, with 8 bases matching TRBD1. Germline CDR1 SGDLS, CDR2 YYNGEE. This CDR3 spans 16 amino acids. V shed 0 bases, J shed 1 base, and the junction held 6 bases outside the gene matches. CDR3 bases: TGTGCCAGCAGCGTAGGCCAGGGGGCTTTTTCCTACGAGCAGTACTTC. This codes for CASSVGQGAFSYEQYF.

V is TRBV4-3 and J is TRBJ1-6, with a weak D call TRBD1 (5 bases). The V end lost 1 base, the J end lost 1 base, and 14 bases lay between the germline ends. CDR3 size: 18 residues. Germline V gene lookup returns CDR1 LGHNA and CDR2 YSLEER. The CDR3 DNA reads TGCGCCAGCAGCCAAGTAGTCGCCAGGGTATCCTATAATTCACCCCTCCACTTT. Translation gives CASSQVVARVSYNSPLHF.